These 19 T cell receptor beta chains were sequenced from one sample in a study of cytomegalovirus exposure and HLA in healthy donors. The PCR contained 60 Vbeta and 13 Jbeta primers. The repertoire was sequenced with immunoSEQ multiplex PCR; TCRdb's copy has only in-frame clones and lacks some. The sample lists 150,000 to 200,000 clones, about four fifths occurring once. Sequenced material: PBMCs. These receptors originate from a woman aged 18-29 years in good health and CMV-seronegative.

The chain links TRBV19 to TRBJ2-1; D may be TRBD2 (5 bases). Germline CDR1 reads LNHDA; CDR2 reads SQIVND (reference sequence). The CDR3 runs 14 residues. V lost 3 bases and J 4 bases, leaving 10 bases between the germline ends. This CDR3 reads CASSMSGLYNEQFF. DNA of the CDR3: TGTGCCAGTAGTATGAGCGGACTTTACAATGAGCAGTTCTTC.

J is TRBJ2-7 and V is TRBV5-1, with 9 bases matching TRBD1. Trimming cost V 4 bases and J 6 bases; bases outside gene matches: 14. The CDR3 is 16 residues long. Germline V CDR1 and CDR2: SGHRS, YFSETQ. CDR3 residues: CASSPGGGQGQGEQYV. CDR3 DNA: TGCGCCAGCAGCCCAGGGGGAGGACAGGGACAGGGCGAGCAGTACGTC.

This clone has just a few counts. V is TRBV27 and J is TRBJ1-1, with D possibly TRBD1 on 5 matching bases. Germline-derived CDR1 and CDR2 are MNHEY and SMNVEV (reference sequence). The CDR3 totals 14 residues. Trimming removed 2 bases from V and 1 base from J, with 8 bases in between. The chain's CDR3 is CASSLVGGNTEAFF. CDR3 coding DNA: TGTGCCAGCAGTTTAGTGGGGGGGAACACTGAAGCTTTCTTT.

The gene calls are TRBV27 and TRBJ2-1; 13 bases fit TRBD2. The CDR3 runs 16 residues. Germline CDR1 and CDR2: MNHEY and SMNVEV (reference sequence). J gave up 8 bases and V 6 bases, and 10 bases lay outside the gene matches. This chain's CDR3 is CASSLTSGRAGDEQFF. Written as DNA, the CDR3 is TGTGCCAGCAGCCTCACTAGCGGGAGGGCCGGGGATGAGCAGTTCTTC.

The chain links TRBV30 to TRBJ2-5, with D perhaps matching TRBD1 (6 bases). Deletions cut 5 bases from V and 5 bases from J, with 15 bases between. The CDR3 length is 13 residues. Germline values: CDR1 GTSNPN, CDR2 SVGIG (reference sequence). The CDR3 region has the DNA TGTGCCTGGGGGGACACGGGATGGGAGACCCAGTACTTC. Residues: CAWGDTGWETQYF. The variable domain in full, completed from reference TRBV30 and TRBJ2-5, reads SQTIHQWPATLVQPVGSPLSLECTVEGTSNPNLYWYRQAAGRGLQLLFYSVGIGQISSEVPQNLSASRPQDRQFILSSKKLLLSDSGFYLCAWGDTGWETQYFGPGTRLLVL.

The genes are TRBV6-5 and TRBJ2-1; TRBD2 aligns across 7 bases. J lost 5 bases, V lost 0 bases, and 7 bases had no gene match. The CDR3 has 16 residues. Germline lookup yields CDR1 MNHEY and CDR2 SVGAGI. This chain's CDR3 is CASSYSAGETHNEQFF. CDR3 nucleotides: TGTGCCAGCAGTTACTCTGCGGGAGAAACCCACAATGAGCAGTTCTTC.

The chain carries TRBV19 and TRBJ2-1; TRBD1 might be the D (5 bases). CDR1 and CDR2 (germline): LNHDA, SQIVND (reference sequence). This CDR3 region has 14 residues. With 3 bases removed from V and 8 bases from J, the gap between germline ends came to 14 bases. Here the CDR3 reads CASSMGSGYDEQFF. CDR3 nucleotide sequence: TGTGCCAGTAGTATGGGGTCAGGGTACGATGAGCAGTTCTTC.

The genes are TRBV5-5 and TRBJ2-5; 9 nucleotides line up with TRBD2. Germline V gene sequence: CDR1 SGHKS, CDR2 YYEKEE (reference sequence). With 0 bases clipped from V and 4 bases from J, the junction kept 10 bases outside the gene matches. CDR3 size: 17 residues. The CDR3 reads CASSLGLAGGPRETQYF. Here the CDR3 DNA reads TGTGCCAGCAGCTTGGGACTCGCGGGAGGGCCCCGAGAGACCCAGTACTTC.

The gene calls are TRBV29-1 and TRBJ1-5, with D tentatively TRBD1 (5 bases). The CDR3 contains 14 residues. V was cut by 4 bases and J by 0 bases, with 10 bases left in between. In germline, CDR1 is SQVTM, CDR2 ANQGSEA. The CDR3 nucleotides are TGCAGCGTTGGAGCAGGGAATAGCAATCAGCCCCAGCATTTT. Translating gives CSVGAGNSNQPQHF.

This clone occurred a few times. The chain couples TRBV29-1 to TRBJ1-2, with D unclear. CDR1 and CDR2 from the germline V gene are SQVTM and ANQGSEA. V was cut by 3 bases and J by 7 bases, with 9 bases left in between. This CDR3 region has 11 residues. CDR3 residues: CSVDGHGGYTF. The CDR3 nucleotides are TGCAGCGTTGATGGGCACGGTGGCTACACCTTC.

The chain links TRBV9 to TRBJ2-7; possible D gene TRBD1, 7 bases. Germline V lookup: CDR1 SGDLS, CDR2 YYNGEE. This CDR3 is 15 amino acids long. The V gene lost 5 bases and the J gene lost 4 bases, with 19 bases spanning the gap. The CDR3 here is CASRRTGRGSYEQYV. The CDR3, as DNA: TGTGCCAGCAGGCGGACAGGTCGGGGGTCGTACGAGCAGTACGTC.

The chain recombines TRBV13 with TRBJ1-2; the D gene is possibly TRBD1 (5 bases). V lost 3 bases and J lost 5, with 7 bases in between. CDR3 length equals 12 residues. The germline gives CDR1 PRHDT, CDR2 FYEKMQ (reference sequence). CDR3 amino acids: CASSFAGYGYTF. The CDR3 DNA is TGTGCCAGCAGCTTTGCAGGGTATGGCTACACCTTC.

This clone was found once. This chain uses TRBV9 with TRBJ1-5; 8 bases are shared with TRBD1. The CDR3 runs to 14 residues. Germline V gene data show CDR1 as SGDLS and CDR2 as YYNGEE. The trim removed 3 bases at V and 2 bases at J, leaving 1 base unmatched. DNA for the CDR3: TGTGCCAGCAGCGCGGACAGGGGCAATCAGCCCCAGCATTTT. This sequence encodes CASSADRGNQPQHF.

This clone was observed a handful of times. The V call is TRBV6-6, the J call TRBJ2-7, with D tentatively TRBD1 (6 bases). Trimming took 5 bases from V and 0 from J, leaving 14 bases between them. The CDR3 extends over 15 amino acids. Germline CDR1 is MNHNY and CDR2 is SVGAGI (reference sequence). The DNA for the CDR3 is TGTGCCAGCAGTGGAGGACAGACCAGCTCCTACGAGCAGTACGTC. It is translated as CASSGGQTSSYEQYV.

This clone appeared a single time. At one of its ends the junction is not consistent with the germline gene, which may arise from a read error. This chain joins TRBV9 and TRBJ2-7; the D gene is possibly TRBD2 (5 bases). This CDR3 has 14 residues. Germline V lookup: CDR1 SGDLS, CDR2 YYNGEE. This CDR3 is CAGSVGDNSYEQYF. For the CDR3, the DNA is TGTGCCGGCAGCGTGGGAGACAACTCCTACGAGCAGTACTTC.

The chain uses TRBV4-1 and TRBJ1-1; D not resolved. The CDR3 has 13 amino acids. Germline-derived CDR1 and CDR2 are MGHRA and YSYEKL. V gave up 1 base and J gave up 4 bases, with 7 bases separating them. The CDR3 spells CASSQASGTEAFF. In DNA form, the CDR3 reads TGCGCCAGCAGCCAAGCTTCCGGCACTGAAGCTTTCTTT.

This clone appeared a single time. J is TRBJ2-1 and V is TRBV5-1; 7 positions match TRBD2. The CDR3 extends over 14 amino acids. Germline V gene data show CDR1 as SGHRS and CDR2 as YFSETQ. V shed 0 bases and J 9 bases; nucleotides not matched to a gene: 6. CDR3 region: CASSLVGGVGEQFF. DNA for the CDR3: TGCGCCAGCAGCTTGGTTGGGGGGGTCGGTGAGCAGTTCTTC.

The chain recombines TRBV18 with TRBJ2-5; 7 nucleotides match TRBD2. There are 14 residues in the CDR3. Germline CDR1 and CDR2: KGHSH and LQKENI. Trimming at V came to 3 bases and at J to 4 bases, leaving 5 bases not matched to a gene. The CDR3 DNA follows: TGTGCCAGCTCACCGGGGAGGGGCGGAGAGACCCAGTACTTC. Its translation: CASSPGRGGETQYF.

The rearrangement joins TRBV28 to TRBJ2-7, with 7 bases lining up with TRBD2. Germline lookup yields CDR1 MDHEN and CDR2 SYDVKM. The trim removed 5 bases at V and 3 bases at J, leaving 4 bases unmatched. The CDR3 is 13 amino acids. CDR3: CASSQSGDYEQYV. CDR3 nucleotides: TGTGCCAGCAGTCAAAGCGGGGACTACGAGCAGTACGTC.